The 28 T cell receptor beta chains in this list originate from one sample, sequenced in a study of blood T cell repertoires in COVID-19. TCRdb keeps only in-frame clones here, not all; method: immunoSEQ multiplex PCR. The data show approximately 300,000 clones, 85% seen once. Sequencing used PBMCs or T cells enriched from blood (not recorded which). These TCRs come from a woman aged 30 to 39 who had been exposed to COVID-19.

This sequence joins TRBV2 and TRBJ1-3, with 9 bases that match TRBD1. From germline, CDR1 is SNHLY and CDR2 FYNNEI. This CDR3 is 15 amino acids long. The junction had 10 bases not matched to a gene; V was cut back by 8 bases and J by 5 bases. In DNA, the CDR3 is TGTGCCAGCCTCAGACCCACAGGGGGCAGAAACACCATATATTTT. It codes for CASLRPTGGRNTIYF.

The chain is built from TRBV6-6 and TRBJ1-2; 8 bases align to TRBD1. The CDR3 totals 13 residues. The germline gives CDR1 MNHNY, CDR2 SVGAGI (reference sequence). J lost 8 bases, V lost 2 bases, and 4 bases had no gene match. CDR3 amino acids: CASSYGQGGGYTF. In DNA, the CDR3 is TGTGCCAGCAGTTACGGACAGGGCGGCGGCTACACCTTC.

This clone has only one observation. The CDR3 region is CASSLERTPGEKLFF. The CDR3 DNA reads as TGTGCCAGCAGCTTAGAAAGGACCCCGGGGGAAAAACTGTTTTTT. The V call is TRBV7-9, the J call TRBJ1-4; the D is unclear. Trimming left V 1 base short and J 8 bases short, with 14 bases between. This CDR3 is 15 amino acids long. Germline lookup yields CDR1 SEHNR and CDR2 FQNEAQ (reference sequence). Full variable domain (outside the CDR3, taken from reference TRBV7-9 and TRBJ1-4): DTGVSQNPRHKITKRGQNVTFRCDPISEHNRLYWYRQTLGQGPEFLTYFQNEAQLEKSRLLSDRFSAERPKGSFSTLEIQRTEQGDSAMYLCASSLERTPGEKLFFGSGTQLSVL.

The chain employs TRBV19 and TRBJ1-2; 7 bases map to TRBD1. Germline CDR1 and CDR2: LNHDA and SQIVND (reference sequence). This CDR3 region has 16 residues. V lost 0 bases to trimming and J lost 7 bases; unmatched junction nucleotides: 11. Here the CDR3 DNA reads TGTGCCAGTAGTATAGATTCAGACAGGGTTTTAAGTGGCTACACCTTC. Amino acids: CASSIDSDRVLSGYTF.

The chain combines TRBV28 with TRBJ2-7; possible D gene TRBD2, 7 bases. CDR1 is MDHEN and CDR2 is SYDVKM in the germline V gene. V lost 6 bases to trimming and J lost 2 bases, with 17 bases between them. There are 15 residues in the CDR3. The CDR3 loop is CASRGGGPLPYEQYF. DNA for the CDR3: TGTGCCAGCAGAGGGGGGGGGCCCCTTCCCTACGAGCAGTACTTC. The whole variable domain, filled in from reference TRBV28 and TRBJ2-7, reads DVKVTQSSRYLVKRTGEKVFLECVQDMDHENMFWYRQDPGLGLRLIYFSYDVKMKEKGDIPEGYSVSREKKERFSLILESASTNQTSMYLCASRGGGPLPYEQYFGPGTRLTVT.

With regard to this clone: Other DNA sequences in this sample translate to the same CDR3. The chain couples TRBV9 to TRBJ1-2; the match to TRBD1 covers 8 bases. The germline CDR1 and CDR2 sequences are SGDLS and YYNGEE. This CDR3 contains 14 residues. Germline trimming cut 0 bases from V and 8 bases from J; bases unmatched to any gene: 6. Written as DNA, the CDR3 is TGTGCCAGCAGCGTAGGAAGGACAGGGTTCGGCTACACCTTC. It is translated as CASSVGRTGFGYTF.

In this sample, this clone turned up once. The chain uses TRBV15 and TRBJ2-2; D possibly corresponds to TRBD1 (6 bases). The germline V gene encodes CDR1 LNHNV and CDR2 YYDKDF (reference sequence). V was cut by 4 bases and J by 7 bases, with 13 bases left in between. The CDR3 runs 14 residues. The CDR3 sequence is CATSNQGLGGELFF. The CDR3 DNA follows: TGTGCCACCAGCAATCAGGGGCTCGGCGGGGAGCTGTTTTTT.

A note on this clone: The same CDR3 arises from other DNA sequences in this sample as well. V and J are TRBV4-1 and TRBJ1-5, with D unclear. Trimming pared 4 bases from V and 6 bases from J, leaving 10 bases between. There are 13 residues in the CDR3. The germline V gene encodes CDR1 MGHRA and CDR2 YSYEKL. In DNA, the CDR3 is TGCGCCAGCAGCCTCTTCACGGGTCAGCCCCAGCATTTT. Translating it yields CASSLFTGQPQHF.

The table lists this clone with a few counts. The rearrangement uses TRBV4-3 and TRBJ2-2; 8 positions match TRBD1. V shed 4 bases and J 0 bases; nucleotides not matched to a gene: 4. The CDR3 covers 16 residues. From germline, CDR1 is LGHNA and CDR2 YSLEER. The CDR3 spells CASSPRQGTNTGELFF. The CDR3 DNA follows: TGCGCCAGCAGCCCACGACAGGGGACGAACACCGGGGAGCTGTTTTTT.

V usage is TRBV5-4 and J usage is TRBJ1-6, with D possibly TRBD1 on 5 matching bases. The V end lost 7 bases, the J end lost 6 bases, and 14 bases lay between the germline ends. Looked up from germline, CDR1 is SGHNT and CDR2 is YYREEE (reference sequence). The CDR3 is made up of 14 amino acids. The DNA for the CDR3 is TGTGCCAGCTCTCCCGGGACTGTTAATTCACCCCTCCACTTT. It encodes CASSPGTVNSPLHF.

The chain is built from TRBV4-1 and TRBJ2-7; D gene uncertain. Trimming cost V 3 bases and J 2 bases, with 8 bases left between them. CDR3 size: 13 residues. Germline V gene lookup returns CDR1 MGHRA and CDR2 YSYEKL. CDR3 amino acids: CASSHGGTYEQYF. CDR3 nucleotides: TGCGCCAGCAGCCACGGCGGTACCTACGAGCAGTACTTC.

This sequence joins TRBV18 and TRBJ1-1; TRBD1 might be the D (6 bases). The CDR3 runs to 14 residues. The ends were cut back, 2 bases at V and 1 base at J, with 8 bases in the middle. Germline assignment: CDR1 KGHSH and CDR2 LQKENI. CDR3: CASSPLDRNTEAFF. The CDR3 nucleotides read TGTGCCAGCTCACCATTGGACAGGAACACTGAAGCTTTCTTT.

The chain has TRBV5-4 and TRBJ2-1; D remains unclear. Per germline, CDR1 SGHNT and CDR2 YYREEE (reference sequence). V was clipped by 0 bases and J by 1 base, with 5 bases between them. This CDR3 comprises 14 residues. The CDR3 bases are TGTGCCAGCAGCTTGGTAGATTCCTACAATGAGCAGTTCTTC. Translated: CASSLVDSYNEQFF. Full variable domain (outside the CDR3, taken from reference TRBV5-4 and TRBJ2-1): ETGVTQSPTHLIKTRGQQVTLRCSSQSGHNTVSWYQQALGQGPQFIFQYYREEENGRGNFPPRFSGLQFPNYSSELNVNALELDDSALYLCASSLVDSYNEQFFGPGTRLTVL.

The CDR3 sequence: CASSPGTSGRSYNEQFF. Written as DNA, the CDR3 is TGTGCCAGCAGCCCTGGGACTAGCGGGAGGTCCTACAATGAGCAGTTCTTC. The chain links TRBV7-9 to TRBJ2-1; 15 bases are a match to TRBD2. Germline V gene lookup returns CDR1 SEHNR and CDR2 FQNEAQ (reference sequence). This CDR3 has 17 amino acids. V lost 5 bases, J lost 1 base, and 3 bases stayed unmatched.

In this sample, this clone turned up a few times. This sequence joins TRBV21-1 and TRBJ2-3; TRBD2 is the table's D call and was not checked against the DNA. TRBV21-1 is recorded as a pseudogene. The CDR3 has 16 amino acids. CDR3 bases: TGTGCCAGCAGCACCCTACTAGCGGGGAGCACAGATACGCAGTATTTT. Amino acids: CASSTLLAGSTDTQYF.

This rearrangement joins TRBV4-3 to TRBJ1-2; 7 bases are a match to TRBD1. The CDR3 is made up of 16 amino acids. CDR1 and CDR2 from the germline V gene are LGHNA and YSLEER. V dropped 3 bases and J dropped 0; count of bases not matched to a gene: 7. CDR3 residues: CASSHVGDRTNYGYTF. Here the CDR3 DNA reads TGCGCCAGCAGCCACGTCGGGGACAGAACTAACTATGGCTACACCTTC.

V gene TRBV5-4 combines with J gene TRBJ2-3; 12 bases match TRBD2. The CDR3 totals 16 residues. J gave up 3 bases and V 0 bases, and 2 bases lay outside the gene matches. Germline CDR1 is SGHNT and CDR2 is YYREEE (reference sequence). This CDR3 is CASSLGGTSGTDTQYF. CDR3 in DNA: TGTGCCAGCAGCTTGGGTGGGACTAGCGGGACAGATACGCAGTATTTT.

The J gene is TRBJ2-1, the V gene TRBV7-3; the D is unclear. The CDR3 is 15 amino acids. CDR1 is SGHTA, CDR2 FQGTGA, per germline. V gave up 5 bases and J gave up 0 bases, with 11 bases separating them. The CDR3, as DNA: TGTGCCAGCAGCCCTTATCTGAGCTCCTACAATGAGCAGTTCTTC. It translates to CASSPYLSSYNEQFF.

The chain employs TRBV18 and TRBJ2-1; perhaps TRBD2 as D (7 bases). The germline gives CDR1 KGHSH, CDR2 LQKENI. The CDR3 is made up of 15 amino acids. The V and J ends lost 6 bases and 0 bases respectively, with 12 bases between them. The CDR3 DNA follows: TGTGCCAGCTCGCCAGGGGAGGGCTCCTACAATGAGCAGTTCTTC. Its protein is CASSPGEGSYNEQFF.

The chain links TRBV11-2 to TRBJ2-5, with 8 bases that match TRBD1. Germline CDR1 reads SGHAT; CDR2 reads FQNNGV. This CDR3 has 14 amino acids. The ends lost 5 bases at V and 3 bases at J; junction bases unmatched: 5. The CDR3 sequence is CASSEIQGEETQYF. In DNA, the CDR3 is TGTGCCAGCAGCGAGATACAGGGGGAAGAGACCCAGTACTTC.

The J gene is TRBJ2-1, the V gene TRBV6-5; the match to TRBD1 covers 7 bases. Germline loops: CDR1 MNHEY, CDR2 SVGAGI. The CDR3 covers 16 residues. Losses at the gene ends were 1 base for V and 3 bases for J; bases not matched to a gene: 6. CDR3 nucleotide sequence: TGTGCCAGCAGTTACTTAAACAGGGGTGTCTACAATGAGCAGTTCTTC. Its protein is CASSYLNRGVYNEQFF.

As regards this clone: The same CDR3 can be traced to other DNA sequences in this sample. The chain couples TRBV19 to TRBJ2-7, with D possibly TRBD1 on 6 matching bases. The CDR3 consists of 14 residues. Trimming cost V 1 base and J 2 bases, with 9 bases left between them. Germline lookup yields CDR1 LNHDA and CDR2 SQIVND (reference sequence). CDR3 region: CASSIVQGTYEQYF. Written as DNA, the CDR3 is TGTGCCAGTAGTATAGTACAGGGTACCTACGAGCAGTACTTC.

This clone was counted a single time. The chain links TRBV5-1 to TRBJ2-5; 7 bases map to TRBD1. The CDR3 contains 14 residues. Germline V lookup: CDR1 SGHRS, CDR2 YFSETQ. The trim removed 2 bases at V and 4 bases at J, leaving 5 bases unmatched. CDR3 protein: CASSLEGAGETQYF. CDR3 DNA: TGCGCCAGCAGCTTAGAGGGGGCCGGAGAGACCCAGTACTTC.

The rearrangement links TRBV4-2 to TRBJ2-7; perhaps TRBD1 as D (5 bases). The CDR3 contains 14 residues. V lost 1 base and J lost 4, with 11 bases in between. Germline-derived CDR1 and CDR2 are LGHNA and YNFKEQ. The CDR3 DNA is TGTGCCAGCAGCCAAGGGCCAGGGATTTACGAGCAGTACTTC. Amino acid sequence: CASSQGPGIYEQYF.

The V gene is TRBV6-2 or TRBV6-3, the J gene TRBJ1-2; D remains unclear. The CDR3 runs to 13 residues. Per the germline V gene, CDR1 is MNHEY and CDR2 is SVGEGT. The V and J ends lost 2 bases and 4 bases respectively, with 8 bases between them. The CDR3 spells CASSYDGIYGYTF. For the CDR3, the DNA is TGTGCCAGCAGTTACGACGGGATCTATGGCTACACCTTC.

The DNA of the CDR3 is TGTGCCAGCAGCCAAGGCGACAAGAGCCATGGCTACACCTTC. Translation gives CASSQGDKSHGYTF. This sequence joins TRBV3-1 (or the pseudogene TRBV3-2) and TRBJ1-2; D gene uncertain. Germline CDR1 LGHDT, CDR2 YNNKEL (reference sequence). CDR3 size: 14 residues. V lost 1 base, J lost 6 bases, and 12 bases lay in between.

CDR3 loop: CASSRVGTGENEQYF. DNA of the CDR3: TGTGCCAGCAGTCGCGTTGGGACAGGGGAGAACGAGCAGTACTTC. The chain joins TRBV6-5 to TRBJ2-7; 10 positions agree with TRBD1. The J segment lost 5 bases and the V segment lost 5 bases, leaving 9 bases of the junction unmatched. The germline CDR1 and CDR2 sequences are MNHEY and SVGAGI. CDR3 length equals 15 residues.

V and J are TRBV28 and TRBJ1-2; 7 bases match TRBD1. Unmatched junction bases numbered 5, after V lost 3 bases and J lost 1 base. Germline lookup yields CDR1 MDHEN and CDR2 SYDVKM. The CDR3 spans 15 residues. The CDR3 is CASSFGRGVNYGYTF. CDR3 nucleotide sequence: TGTGCCAGCAGTTTCGGCAGGGGGGTTAACTATGGCTACACCTTC.